The 32 T cell receptor beta chains given below trace back to one sample, sequenced in a study of cytomegalovirus exposure and HLA in healthy donors. Assay: immunoSEQ multiplex PCR; the TCRdb copy retains only in-frame clones and omits some. The table lists more than 60,000 clones, around nine tenths of them singletons. Input material: PBMCs. Source of these receptors: a woman between 18 and 30 years old in good health and CMV-seronegative.

The V gene is TRBV4-3, the J gene TRBJ2-7, with 7 bases aligning to TRBD1. Germline V gives CDR1 LGHNA, CDR2 YSLEER. V was pared by 4 bases and J by 3 bases, with 6 bases of the junction left unmatched. The length of the CDR3 is 14 residues. The CDR3 spells CASSRTTGRYEQYF. The CDR3 DNA reads as TGCGCCAGCAGCCGCACGACAGGGCGCTACGAGCAGTACTTC.

This clone was found a few times. The chain is built from TRBV6-4 and TRBJ2-3; weak D call: TRBD2 (6 bases). V lost 0 bases, J lost 0 bases, and 10 bases lay in between. The germline gives CDR1 MRHNA, CDR2 SNTAGT. CDR3 length: 16 residues. The CDR3 region is CASSDSAGSSTDTQYF. Written as DNA, the CDR3 is TGTGCCAGCAGTGACTCCGCGGGGAGTAGCACAGATACGCAGTATTTT.

The chain links TRBV6-1 to TRBJ1-6; TRBD1 might be the D (6 bases). The V end lost 5 bases, the J end lost 4 bases, and 9 bases lay between the germline ends. This CDR3 region has 14 residues. The germline gives CDR1 MNHNS, CDR2 SASEGT. The CDR3 region is CASSKGQYNSPLHF. CDR3 bases: TGTGCCAGCAGTAAAGGACAGTATAATTCACCCCTCCACTTT.

This chain uses TRBV10-3 with TRBJ2-1; 10 bases are a match to TRBD1. CDR3 length equals 15 residues. Germline V gene data show CDR1 as ENHRY and CDR2 as SYGVKD. V was pared by 5 bases and J by 8 bases, with 9 bases of the junction left unmatched. As DNA, the CDR3 is TGTGCCATCAGTCCGGGACAGGGGTCTGGCGATGAGCAGTTCTTC. It translates to CAISPGQGSGDEQFF.

V usage is TRBV7-9 and J usage is TRBJ2-1, with 10 bases that match TRBD2. The CDR3 is 17 amino acids. CDR1 SEHNR and CDR2 FQNEAQ come from the germline V gene (reference sequence). The V gene end was trimmed by 5 bases and the J gene end by 4 bases; junction bases not matched to a gene: 11. The CDR3 DNA reads as TGTGCCAGCAGCCCATCTCCTAGCGGGAGCAAATACAATGAGCAGTTCTTC. Its protein product is CASSPSPSGSKYNEQFF.

The rearrangement joins TRBV25-1 to TRBJ2-7; TRBD2 matches at 8 bases. V was pared by 8 bases and J by 4 bases, with 7 bases of the junction left unmatched. CDR1 and CDR2 (germline): MGHDK, SYGVNS. The CDR3 contains 13 residues. Written as DNA, the CDR3 is TGTGCCAGCGGGCTAGCGGGCCTGTACGAGCAGTACTTC. This sequence encodes CASGLAGLYEQYF.

V gene TRBV5-4 combines with J gene TRBJ2-5; 9 bases are a match to TRBD1. CDR1 SGHNT and CDR2 YYREEE come from the germline V gene (reference sequence). The CDR3 has 14 residues. After removal of 5 bases from V and 2 bases from J, the junction contained 4 bases not matched to a gene. DNA of the CDR3: TGTGCCAGCAGGAACAGGGGGCTACAAGAGACCCAGTACTTC. This sequence encodes CASRNRGLQETQYF.

The chain links TRBV7-8 to TRBJ2-5; 15 bases agree with TRBD2. With V trimmed by 3 bases and J by 6 bases, 2 bases remained unmatched. This CDR3 comprises 15 residues. Germline V gives CDR1 SGHVS, CDR2 FQNEAQ. Written as DNA, the CDR3 is TGTGCCAGCAGCTTGGGACTAGCGGGAGGACAGACCCAGTACTTC. Protein sequence: CASSLGLAGGQTQYF.

This CDR3 is CASSLSGGGTYSYNEQFF. The CDR3 DNA reads as TGTGCCAGCAGCCTCTCGGGCGGGGGGACGTACTCCTACAATGAGCAGTTCTTC. The rearrangement joins TRBV7-9 to TRBJ2-1; the match to TRBD2 covers 8 bases. The V gene's germline CDR1 is SEHNR and CDR2 FQNEAQ (reference sequence). The CDR3 runs 18 residues. The ends lost 5 bases at V and 0 bases at J; junction bases unmatched: 12.

V usage is TRBV19 and J usage is TRBJ2-1; 7 positions match TRBD1. V lost 1 base and J lost 9; bases outside the gene matches: 9. This CDR3 region has 15 residues. The V gene's germline CDR1 is LNHDA and CDR2 SQIVND (reference sequence). The CDR3 DNA sequence: TGTGCCAGTAGTATAGGAGGGACAGCCCGGGGTGAGCAGTTCTTC. Amino acid sequence: CASSIGGTARGEQFF.

This clone was detected once. The chain employs TRBV9 and TRBJ2-1; D is undetermined. This CDR3 is 12 amino acids long. Germline values: CDR1 SGDLS, CDR2 YYNGEE. Trimming pared 0 bases from V and 9 bases from J, leaving 7 bases between. The CDR3 here is CASSVEGGEQFF. The DNA for the CDR3 is TGTGCCAGCAGCGTAGAAGGCGGTGAGCAGTTCTTC.

In its sample, this clone was seen once. This chain uses TRBV28 with TRBJ2-3, with 11 bases matching TRBD2. The CDR3 length is 15 residues. With V trimmed by 4 bases and J by 2 bases, 2 bases remained unmatched. CDR1 is MDHEN, CDR2 SYDVKM, per germline. CDR3 sequence: CASSSGLAATDTQYF. The CDR3 DNA is TGTGCCAGCAGTTCGGGACTAGCGGCCACAGATACGCAGTATTTT.

The rearrangement uses TRBV15 and TRBJ1-1; tentative D call: TRBD1 (5 bases). The germline V gene has CDR1 LNHNV and CDR2 YYDKDF (reference sequence). This CDR3 has 13 residues. V lost 2 bases and J 5 bases, leaving 9 bases between the germline ends. CDR3 residues: CATSRQGKTEAFF. In nucleotides, the CDR3 is TGTGCCACCAGCAGACAGGGAAAAACTGAAGCTTTCTTT.

J is TRBJ1-1 and V is TRBV7-2; TRBD1 is a possible D gene (6 bases). This CDR3 has 14 residues. Germline CDR1 and CDR2: SGHTA and FQGNSA. Between the trimmed V and J ends, which lost 6 bases and 0 bases, there was a span of 11 bases. CDR3 in amino acids: CASSLQGLNTEAFF. The CDR3, as DNA: TGTGCCAGCAGTTTACAGGGTCTGAACACTGAAGCTTTCTTT.

V and J are TRBV10-2 and TRBJ1-4; no clear D gene. This CDR3 has 15 amino acids. Trimming removed 5 bases at V and 0 bases at J, with 10 bases between. Looked up from germline, CDR1 is WSHSY and CDR2 is SAAADI. CDR3 sequence (DNA): TGCGCCAGCAGTTGGCGGCCAGCAACTAATGAAAAACTGTTTTTT. Translation gives CASSWRPATNEKLFF.

The V and J genes are TRBV7-2 and TRBJ2-5; D perhaps matches TRBD1 (6 bases). The CDR3 length is 15 residues. CDR1 and CDR2 from the germline V gene are SGHTA and FQGNSA. The V end lost 4 bases, the J end lost 1 base, and 13 bases lay between the germline ends. The CDR3 DNA reads as TGTGCCAGCAGCTCGTGGACAGAACCCCAAGAGACCCAGTACTTC. Translated, it gives CASSSWTEPQETQYF.

The V and J genes are TRBV19 and TRBJ2-7, with TRBD1 matching over 8 bases. With V trimmed by 5 bases and J by 4 bases, 10 bases remained unmatched. CDR3 length equals 15 residues. CDR1 LNHDA and CDR2 SQIVND come from the germline V gene (reference sequence). CDR3 DNA: TGTGCCAGTAGTTTAATCGGACAGGGCGGATACGAGCAGTACTTC. As protein: CASSLIGQGGYEQYF. Complete variable domain (other parts from reference TRBV19 and TRBJ2-7): DGGITQSPKYLFRKEGQNVTLSCEQNLNHDAMYWYRQDPGQGLRLIYYSQIVNDFQKGDIAEGYSVSREKKESFPLTVTSAQKNPTAFYLCASSLIGQGGYEQYFGPGTRLTVT.

The CDR3 DNA sequence: TGCGCCAGCAGCTCCGGGACTAGTTTCTACGAGCAGTACTTC. Translation: CASSSGTSFYEQYF. The V and J genes are TRBV5-1 and TRBJ2-7, with 8 nucleotides matching TRBD2. CDR3 size: 14 residues. V was clipped by 3 bases and J by 3 bases; unmatched bases: 5. Germline lookup yields CDR1 SGHRS and CDR2 YFSETQ.

This clone is a singleton in its sample. The sample contains more than one DNA sequence encoding this CDR3. This sequence joins TRBV27 and TRBJ2-7; possible D gene TRBD2, 5 bases. The V and J ends lost 3 bases and 3 bases respectively, with 9 bases between them. The CDR3 loop spans 13 amino acids. Germline-derived CDR1 and CDR2 are MNHEY and SMNVEV (reference sequence). CDR3 region: CASSLDGNYEQYF. CDR3 coding DNA: TGTGCCAGCAGTTTGGACGGGAACTACGAGCAGTACTTC.

The chain links TRBV11-2 to TRBJ2-7, with D unclear. Germline V gives CDR1 SGHAT, CDR2 FQNNGV. The CDR3 consists of 11 residues. The ends were cut back, 2 bases at V and 7 bases at J, with 6 bases in the middle. The CDR3 loop reads CASSLLGEQYF. CDR3 coding DNA: TGTGCCAGCAGCTTACTCGGGGAGCAGTACTTC.

The chain is built from TRBV13 and TRBJ2-5; TRBD1 matches 8 bases. Germline loops: CDR1 PRHDT, CDR2 FYEKMQ (reference sequence). With 5 bases clipped from V and 4 bases from J, the junction kept 3 bases outside the gene matches. The length of the CDR3 is 13 residues. The CDR3 bases are TGTGCCAGCAGCCCGCAGGGGGCAGAGACCCAGTACTTC. As protein: CASSPQGAETQYF.

For the CDR3, the DNA is TGTGCCAGCAGCTCCACAGGGGGATATAATTCACCCCTCCACTTT. Translation: CASSSTGGYNSPLHF. The genes are TRBV7-3 and TRBJ1-6, with TRBD1 matching over 8 bases. The CDR3 runs to 15 residues. Germline CDR1 is SGHTA and CDR2 is FQGTGA. Unmatched junction bases numbered 3, after V lost 4 bases and J lost 4 bases.

The chain has TRBV7-3 and TRBJ1-1; D gene ambiguous. Trimming shortened V by 7 bases and J by 1 base, and 10 bases separated the two germline ends. The length of the CDR3 is 13 residues. Germline assignment: CDR1 SGHTA and CDR2 FQGTGA. Here the CDR3 DNA reads TGTGCCAGCAAAATTTCAGGGAACACTGAAGCTTTCTTT. Its protein is CASKISGNTEAFF.

V gene TRBV5-6 combines with J gene TRBJ2-1; the match to TRBD2 covers 9 bases. The CDR3 covers 14 residues. Per germline, CDR1 SGHDT and CDR2 YYEEEE. V gave up 4 bases and J gave up 7 bases; unmatched junction bases: 6. The CDR3 bases are TGTGCCAGCAGCCCTAGCGGGAACCAGAATGAGCAGTTCTTC. Its protein is CASSPSGNQNEQFF.

This clone was counted once. At the DNA level, this CDR3 is encoded by other sequences in the same sample as well. The V call is TRBV5-1, the J call TRBJ1-1; TRBD1 aligns across 9 bases. The CDR3 runs 14 residues. V lost 5 bases and J lost 0; bases outside the gene matches: 2. CDR1 is SGHRS and CDR2 is YFSETQ in the germline V gene. The CDR3 loop is CASSRDRVNTEAFF. In nucleotides, the CDR3 is TGCGCCAGCAGTAGGGACAGGGTGAACACTGAAGCTTTCTTT. Combining the CDR3 with reference TRBV5-1 and TRBJ1-1 gives the whole variable domain KAGVTQTPRYLIKTRGQQVTLSCSPISGHRSVSWYQQTPGQGLQFLFEYFSETQRNKGNFPGRFSGRQFSNSRSEMNVSTLELGDSALYLCASSRDRVNTEAFFGQGTRLTVV.

This chain links TRBV20-1 with TRBJ2-4; unclear D gene. Trimming took 1 base from V and 6 from J, leaving 4 bases between them. The CDR3 runs to 11 residues. Per the germline V gene, CDR1 is DFQATT and CDR2 is SNEGSKA (reference sequence). CDR3 sequence reads: CSARARNIQYF. CDR3 nucleotides: TGCAGTGCTAGAGCCCGAAACATTCAGTACTTC.

The CDR3 here is CASTRRPEETQYF. As DNA, the CDR3 is TGCGCCAGCACCCGGCGGCCGGAAGAGACCCAGTACTTC. The chain couples TRBV10-1 to TRBJ2-5; D uncertain. The germline V and J ends were trimmed by 7 bases and 3 bases, with 12 bases remaining between them. This CDR3 contains 13 residues. Germline values: CDR1 WNHNN, CDR2 SYGVQD (reference sequence).

The V and J genes are TRBV7-2 and TRBJ1-2, with D unresolved. V dropped 5 bases and J dropped 0 bases, with 10 bases sitting between them. The germline gives CDR1 SGHTA, CDR2 FQGNSA. The CDR3 is made up of 14 amino acids. The CDR3 DNA reads as TGTGCCAGCAGCCACTACGGGACTAACTATGGCTACACCTTC. Residues: CASSHYGTNYGYTF.

J is TRBJ2-7 and V is TRBV30; 7 bases match TRBD1. In germline, CDR1 is GTSNPN, CDR2 SVGIG (reference sequence). CDR3 length: 12 residues. V trimming: 5 bases; J trimming: 2 bases; junction bases outside the gene matches: 3. DNA of the CDR3: TGTGCCTGGGGACAGGCGACCTACGAGCAGTACTTC. Its translation is CAWGQATYEQYF.

This clone was recorded once. The rearrangement uses TRBV5-8 and TRBJ1-4, with 7 nucleotides matching TRBD1. Germline V gene sequence: CDR1 SGHTS, CDR2 YDEGEE. Trimming removed 4 bases from V and 5 bases from J; junction bases left unmatched: 5. The CDR3 consists of 14 residues. The CDR3 region has the DNA TGTGCCAGCAGCCTAGGACAGGCAAATGAAAAACTGTTTTTT. This codes for CASSLGQANEKLFF.

This chain uses TRBV5-5 with TRBJ1-2, with 10 bases aligning to TRBD1. The germline V gene has CDR1 SGHKS and CDR2 YYEKEE (reference sequence). The CDR3 covers 15 residues. Unmatched junction bases numbered 3, after V lost 0 bases and J lost 4 bases. The CDR3 reads CASSLAGTGVYGYTF. The CDR3 DNA reads as TGTGCCAGCAGCTTGGCTGGGACAGGGGTCTATGGCTACACCTTC.

The chain uses TRBV6-5 and TRBJ2-7; a weak D match, TRBD2 (6 bases). This CDR3 region has 14 residues. Trimming pared 4 bases from V and 0 bases from J, leaving 10 bases between. Germline CDR1 reads MNHEY; CDR2 reads SVGAGI. The CDR3 nucleotides read TGTGCCAGCAGTTCCCGGGACTTCTCCTACGAGCAGTACTTC. Translating it yields CASSSRDFSYEQYF.